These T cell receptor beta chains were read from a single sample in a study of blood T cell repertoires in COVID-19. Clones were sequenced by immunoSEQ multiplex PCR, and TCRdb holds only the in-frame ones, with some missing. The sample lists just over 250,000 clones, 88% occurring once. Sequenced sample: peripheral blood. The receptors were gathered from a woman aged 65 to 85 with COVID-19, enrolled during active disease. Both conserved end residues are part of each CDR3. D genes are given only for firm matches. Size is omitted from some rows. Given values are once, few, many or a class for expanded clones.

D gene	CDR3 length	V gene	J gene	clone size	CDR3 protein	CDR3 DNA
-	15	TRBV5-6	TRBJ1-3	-	CASSKARGSGNTIYF	TGTGCCAGCTCTAAAGCGCGGGGTTCTGGAAACACCATATATTTT
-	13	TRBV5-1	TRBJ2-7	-	CASSLGSAYEQYF	TGCGCCAGCAGCTTGGGTTCCGCCTACGAGCAGTACTTC
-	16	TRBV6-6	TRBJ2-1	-	CASSYSGRGIDNEQFF	TGTGCCAGCAGTTACTCCGGCAGGGGAATCGACAATGAGCAGTTCTTC
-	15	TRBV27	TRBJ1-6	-	CASRVNWADNSPLHF	TGTGCCAGCAGGGTGAATTGGGCAGATAATTCACCCCTCCACTTT
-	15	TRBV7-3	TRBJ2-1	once	CASSIETGIYNEQFF	TGTGCCAGCAGCATAGAGACAGGTATCTACAATGAGCAGTTCTTC
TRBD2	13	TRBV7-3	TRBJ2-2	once	CASRGGRTGELFF	TGTGCCAGCAGAGGCGGGAGAACCGGGGAGCTGTTTTTT
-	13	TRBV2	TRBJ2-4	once	CASSFRRGNIQYF	TGTGCCAGCAGTTTCCGCAGGGGAAACATTCAGTACTTC
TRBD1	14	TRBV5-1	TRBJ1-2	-	CASSSTGANYGYTF	TGCGCCAGCAGCTCGACAGGGGCTAACTATGGCTACACCTTC
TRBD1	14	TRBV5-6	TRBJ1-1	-	CASSGDSRKTEAFF	TGTGCCAGCAGCGGGGACAGTAGAAAGACGGAAGCTTTCTTT
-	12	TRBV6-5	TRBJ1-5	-	CASSSPGGRQHF	TGTGCCAGCAGCTCCCCCGGGGGACGCCAGCATTTT
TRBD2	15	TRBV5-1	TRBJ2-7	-	CASSKTSGTIYEQYF	TGCGCCAGCAGCAAGACTAGCGGGACGATCTACGAGCAGTACTTC
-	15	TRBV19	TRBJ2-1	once	CASNIRGSSYNEQFF	TGTGCCAGTAATATTCGGGGAAGCTCCTACAATGAGCAGTTCTTC
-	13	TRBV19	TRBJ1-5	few	CASSIGVRQPQHF	TGTGCCAGTAGTATTGGCGTGCGGCAGCCCCAGCATTTT
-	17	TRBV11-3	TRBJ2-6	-	CASSPDSYSSGANVLTF	TGTGCCAGCAGCCCGGACAGCTACAGCTCTGGGGCCAACGTCCTGACTTTC
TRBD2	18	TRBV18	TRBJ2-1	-	CASSPALAGILSYNEQFF	TGTGCCAGCTCACCAGCACTAGCGGGAATACTCTCCTACAATGAGCAGTTCTTC
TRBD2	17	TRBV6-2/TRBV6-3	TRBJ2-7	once	CASSYFSGRARSYEQYF	TGTGCCAGCAGTTACTTCAGCGGGAGGGCAAGGTCCTACGAGCAGTACTTC
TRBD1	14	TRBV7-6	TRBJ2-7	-	CASSQRTGTGEQYF	TGTGCCAGCAGCCAGAGGACAGGGACGGGCGAGCAGTACTTC
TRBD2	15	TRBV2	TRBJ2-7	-	CASSNKPGLVYEQYF	TGTGCCAGCAGTAACAAACCGGGACTAGTCTACGAGCAGTACTTC
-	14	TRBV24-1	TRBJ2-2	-	CATSGVGGTGELFF	TGTGCCACCAGTGGCGTAGGGGGCACCGGGGAGCTGTTTTTT
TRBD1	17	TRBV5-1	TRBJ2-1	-	CASSAPQGGLYYNEQFF	TGCGCCAGCAGCGCTCCACAAGGGGGCTTATACTACAATGAGCAGTTCTTC
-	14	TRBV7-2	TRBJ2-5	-	CASSLQGNQETQYF	TGTGCCAGCAGCTTACAGGGCAACCAAGAGACCCAGTACTTC
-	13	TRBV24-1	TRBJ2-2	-	CATRQATTGELFF	TGTGCCACCAGGCAGGCGACCACCGGGGAGCTGTTTTTT
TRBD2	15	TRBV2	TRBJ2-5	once	CASSEAGLAAETQYF	TGTGCCAGCAGTGAAGCGGGACTAGCTGCCGAGACCCAGTACTTC
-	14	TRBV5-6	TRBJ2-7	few	CASSLGANLDEQYF	TGTGCCAGCAGCTTGGGAGCGAACCTGGACGAGCAGTACTTC
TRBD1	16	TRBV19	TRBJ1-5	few	CASSKGTGNSNQPQHF	TGTGCCAGTAGTAAAGGGACAGGTAATAGCAATCAGCCCCAGCATTTT
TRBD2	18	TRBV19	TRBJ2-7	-	CASSKAGWGLAETYEQYF	TGTGCCAGTAGTAAAGCCGGTTGGGGACTAGCGGAGACCTACGAGCAGTACTTC